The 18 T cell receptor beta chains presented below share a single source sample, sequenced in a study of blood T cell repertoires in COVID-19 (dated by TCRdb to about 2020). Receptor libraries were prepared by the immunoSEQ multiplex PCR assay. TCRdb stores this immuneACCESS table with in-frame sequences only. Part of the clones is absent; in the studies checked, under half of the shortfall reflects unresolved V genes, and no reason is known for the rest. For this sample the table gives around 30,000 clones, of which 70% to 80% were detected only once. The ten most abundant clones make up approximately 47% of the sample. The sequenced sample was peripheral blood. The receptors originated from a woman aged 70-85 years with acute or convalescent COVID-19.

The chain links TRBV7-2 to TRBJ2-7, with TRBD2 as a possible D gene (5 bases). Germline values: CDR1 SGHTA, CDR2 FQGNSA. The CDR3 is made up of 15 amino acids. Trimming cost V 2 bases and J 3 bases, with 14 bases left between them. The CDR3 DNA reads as TGTGCCAGCAGCTTAAGTTCCGCTAGCAGCTACGAGCAGTACTTC. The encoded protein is CASSLSSASSYEQYF.

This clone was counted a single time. The CDR3 sequence: CASSREVQETQYF. The DNA for the CDR3 is TGTGCCAGCAGCCGGGAGGTACAAGAGACCCAGTACTTC. The V gene is TRBV11-1, the J gene TRBJ2-5; 7 bases match TRBD2. The junction had 2 bases not matched to a gene; V was cut back by 5 bases and J by 2 bases. Germline V gene data show CDR1 as SGHAT and CDR2 as FQDESV (reference sequence). There are 13 residues in the CDR3.

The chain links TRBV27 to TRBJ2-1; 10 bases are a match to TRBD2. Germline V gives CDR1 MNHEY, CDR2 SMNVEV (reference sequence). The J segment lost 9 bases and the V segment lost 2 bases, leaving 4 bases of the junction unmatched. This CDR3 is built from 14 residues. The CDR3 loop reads CASSLEREGGEQFF. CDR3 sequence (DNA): TGTGCCAGCAGTTTAGAGCGGGAGGGGGGTGAGCAGTTCTTC.

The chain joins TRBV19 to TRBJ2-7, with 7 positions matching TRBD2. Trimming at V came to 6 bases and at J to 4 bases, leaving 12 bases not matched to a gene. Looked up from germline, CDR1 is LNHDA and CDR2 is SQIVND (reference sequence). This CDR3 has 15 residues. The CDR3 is CASRYVGEGRYEQYF. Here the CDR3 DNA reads TGTGCCAGTAGATATGTGGGGGAGGGCCGGTACGAGCAGTACTTC.

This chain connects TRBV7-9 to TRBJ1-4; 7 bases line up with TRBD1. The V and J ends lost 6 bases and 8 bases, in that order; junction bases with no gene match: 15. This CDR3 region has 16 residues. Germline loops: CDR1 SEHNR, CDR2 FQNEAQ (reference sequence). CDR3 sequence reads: CASSLSTGEGGEKLFF. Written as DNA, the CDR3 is TGTGCCAGCAGTCTCAGTACAGGGGAAGGGGGCGAAAAACTGTTTTTT. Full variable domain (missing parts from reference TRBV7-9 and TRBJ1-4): DTGVSQNPRHKITKRGQNVTFRCDPISEHNRLYWYRQTLGQGPEFLTYFQNEAQLEKSRLLSDRFSAERPKGSFSTLEIQRTEQGDSAMYLCASSLSTGEGGEKLFFGSGTQLSVL.

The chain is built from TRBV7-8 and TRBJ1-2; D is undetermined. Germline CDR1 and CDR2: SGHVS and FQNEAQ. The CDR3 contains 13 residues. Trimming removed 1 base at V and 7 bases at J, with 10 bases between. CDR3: CASSLDVRAGYTF. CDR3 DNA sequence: TGTGCCAGCAGCTTAGACGTGAGGGCTGGCTACACCTTC.

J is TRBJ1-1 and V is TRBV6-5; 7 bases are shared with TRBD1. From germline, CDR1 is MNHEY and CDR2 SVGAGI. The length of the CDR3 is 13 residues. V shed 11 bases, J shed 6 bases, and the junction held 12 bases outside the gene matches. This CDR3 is CASRGHRGSEAFF. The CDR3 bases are TGTGCCTCCCGAGGGCACAGGGGATCTGAAGCTTTCTTT.

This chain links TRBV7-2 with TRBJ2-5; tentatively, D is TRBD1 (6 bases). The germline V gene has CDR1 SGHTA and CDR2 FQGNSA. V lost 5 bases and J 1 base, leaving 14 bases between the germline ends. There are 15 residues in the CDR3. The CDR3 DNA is TGTGCCAGCAGCCTCCAACAGGGCAGCCAAGAGACCCAGTACTTC. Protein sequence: CASSLQQGSQETQYF.

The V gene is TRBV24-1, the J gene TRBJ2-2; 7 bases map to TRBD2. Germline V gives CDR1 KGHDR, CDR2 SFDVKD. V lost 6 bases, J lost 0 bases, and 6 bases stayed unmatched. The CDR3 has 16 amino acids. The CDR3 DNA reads TGTGCCACCAGTTCCATCAGCGGGACGAACACCGGGGAGCTGTTTTTT. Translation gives CATSSISGTNTGELFF.

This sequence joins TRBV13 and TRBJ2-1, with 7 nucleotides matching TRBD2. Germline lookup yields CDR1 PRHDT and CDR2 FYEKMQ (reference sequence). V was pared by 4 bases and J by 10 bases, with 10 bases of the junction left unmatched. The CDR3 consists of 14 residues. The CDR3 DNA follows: TGTGCCAGCAGCTCCGGGGGGTTTGTAGAAGAGCAGTTCTTC. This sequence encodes CASSSGGFVEEQFF.

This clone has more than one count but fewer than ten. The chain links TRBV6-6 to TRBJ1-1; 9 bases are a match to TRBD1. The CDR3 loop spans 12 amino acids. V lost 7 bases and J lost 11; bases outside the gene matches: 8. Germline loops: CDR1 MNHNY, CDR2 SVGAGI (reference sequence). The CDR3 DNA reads TGTGCCAGCACCCAACAACAGGGGGCGGCTTTCTTT. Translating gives CASTQQQGAAFF.

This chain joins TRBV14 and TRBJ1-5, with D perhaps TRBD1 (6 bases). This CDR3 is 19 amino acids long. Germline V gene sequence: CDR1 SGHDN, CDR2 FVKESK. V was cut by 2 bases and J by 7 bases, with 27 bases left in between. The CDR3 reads CASSQPFFGGPHVGQPQHF. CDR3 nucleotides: TGTGCCAGCAGCCAACCCTTCTTTGGGGGCCCCCATGTAGGGCAGCCCCAGCATTTT.

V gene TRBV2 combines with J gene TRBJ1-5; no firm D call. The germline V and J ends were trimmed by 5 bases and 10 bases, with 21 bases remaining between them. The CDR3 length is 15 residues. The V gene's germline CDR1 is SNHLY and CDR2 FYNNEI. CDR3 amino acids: CASSPSSSVLYPQHF. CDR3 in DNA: TGTGCCAGCAGTCCCTCGTCGTCGGTACTATACCCCCAGCATTTT.

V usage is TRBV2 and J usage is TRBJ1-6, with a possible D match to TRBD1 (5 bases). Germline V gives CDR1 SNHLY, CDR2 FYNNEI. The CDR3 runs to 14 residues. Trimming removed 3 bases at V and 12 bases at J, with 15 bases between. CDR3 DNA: TGTGCCAGCAGTGACGGGCAGGGAAACGTACCCCTCCACTTT. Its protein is CASSDGQGNVPLHF.

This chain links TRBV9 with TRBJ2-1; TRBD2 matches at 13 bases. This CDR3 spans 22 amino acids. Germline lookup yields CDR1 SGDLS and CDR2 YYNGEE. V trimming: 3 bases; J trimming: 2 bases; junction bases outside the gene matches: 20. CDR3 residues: CASSASFLSLAGGLDPYNEQFF. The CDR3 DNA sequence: TGTGCCAGCAGCGCGAGCTTCCTATCACTAGCGGGGGGGCTCGACCCCTACAATGAGCAGTTCTTC.

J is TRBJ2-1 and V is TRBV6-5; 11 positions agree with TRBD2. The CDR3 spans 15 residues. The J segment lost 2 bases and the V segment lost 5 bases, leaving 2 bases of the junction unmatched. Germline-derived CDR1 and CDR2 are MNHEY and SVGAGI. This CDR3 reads CASSTSGGTYNEQFF. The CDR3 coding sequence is TGTGCCAGCAGTACTAGCGGGGGTACCTACAATGAGCAGTTCTTC.

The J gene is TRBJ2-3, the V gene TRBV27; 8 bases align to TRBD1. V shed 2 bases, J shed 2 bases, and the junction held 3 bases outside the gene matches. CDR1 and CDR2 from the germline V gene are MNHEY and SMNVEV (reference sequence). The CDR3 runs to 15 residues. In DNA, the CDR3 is TGTGCCAGCAGTTTAAACAGGGGGTACACAGATACGCAGTATTTT. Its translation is CASSLNRGYTDTQYF.

CDR3 sequence (DNA): TGTGCCAGCAGCAAACTAGACGGCACCGGGGAGCTGTTTTTT. Residues: CASSKLDGTGELFF. The V and J genes are TRBV6-5 and TRBJ2-2, with TRBD2 as a possible D gene (5 bases). The germline CDR1 and CDR2 sequences are MNHEY and SVGAGI. The V and J ends lost 6 bases and 4 bases respectively, with 12 bases between them. The CDR3 contains 14 residues.